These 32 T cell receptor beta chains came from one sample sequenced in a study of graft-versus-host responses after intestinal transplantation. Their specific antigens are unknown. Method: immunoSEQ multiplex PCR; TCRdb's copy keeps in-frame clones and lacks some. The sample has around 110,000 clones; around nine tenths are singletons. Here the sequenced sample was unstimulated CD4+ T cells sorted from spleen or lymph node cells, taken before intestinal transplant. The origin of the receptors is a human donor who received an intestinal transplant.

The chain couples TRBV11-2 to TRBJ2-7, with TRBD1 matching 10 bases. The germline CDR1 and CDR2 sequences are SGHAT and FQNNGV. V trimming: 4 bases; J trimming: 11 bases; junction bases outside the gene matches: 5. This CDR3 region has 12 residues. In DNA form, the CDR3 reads TGTGCCAGCAGCTCGGACAGGGGGAGTGAGTACTTC. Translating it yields CASSSDRGSEYF.

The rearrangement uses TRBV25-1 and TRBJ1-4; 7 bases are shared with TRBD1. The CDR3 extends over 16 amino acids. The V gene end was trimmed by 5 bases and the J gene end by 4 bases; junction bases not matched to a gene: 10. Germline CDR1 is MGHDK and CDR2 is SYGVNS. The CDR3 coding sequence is TGTGCCAGCAGTAGTACCGGGACAGCGTTTAATGAAAAACTGTTTTTT. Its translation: CASSSTGTAFNEKLFF.

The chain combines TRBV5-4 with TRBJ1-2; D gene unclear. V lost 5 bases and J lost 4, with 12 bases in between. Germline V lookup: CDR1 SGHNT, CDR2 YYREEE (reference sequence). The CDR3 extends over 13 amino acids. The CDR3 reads CASSLRLLYGYTF. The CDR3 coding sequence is TGTGCCAGCAGTCTCAGACTTCTCTATGGCTACACCTTC.

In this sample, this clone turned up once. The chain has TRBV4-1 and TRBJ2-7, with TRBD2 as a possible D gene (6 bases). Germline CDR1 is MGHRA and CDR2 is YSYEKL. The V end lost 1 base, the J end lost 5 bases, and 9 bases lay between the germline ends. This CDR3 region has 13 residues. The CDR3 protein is CASSQGGVDEQYF. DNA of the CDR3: TGCGCCAGCAGCCAAGGGGGGGTGGACGAGCAGTACTTC.

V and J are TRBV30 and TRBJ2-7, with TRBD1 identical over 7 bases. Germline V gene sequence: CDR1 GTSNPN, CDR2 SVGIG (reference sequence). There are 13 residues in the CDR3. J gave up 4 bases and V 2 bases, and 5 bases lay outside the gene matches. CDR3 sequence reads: CAWSRQGPYEQYF. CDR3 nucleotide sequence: TGTGCCTGGAGTAGACAGGGTCCATACGAGCAGTACTTC. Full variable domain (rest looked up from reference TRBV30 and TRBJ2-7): SQTIHQWPATLVQPVGSPLSLECTVEGTSNPNLYWYRQAAGRGLQLLFYSVGIGQISSEVPQNLSASRPQDRQFILSSKKLLLSDSGFYLCAWSRQGPYEQYFGPGTRLTVT.

The CDR3, as DNA: TGTGCCAGCAGGGGGACAGGGGGCGTATTTGCTTTCTTT. This sequence encodes CASRGTGGVFAFF. V usage is TRBV6-1 and J usage is TRBJ1-1; TRBD1 matches at 12 bases. The CDR3 is made up of 13 amino acids. The germline CDR1 and CDR2 sequences are MNHNS and SASEGT. V shed 6 bases, J shed 11 bases, and the junction held 7 bases outside the gene matches.

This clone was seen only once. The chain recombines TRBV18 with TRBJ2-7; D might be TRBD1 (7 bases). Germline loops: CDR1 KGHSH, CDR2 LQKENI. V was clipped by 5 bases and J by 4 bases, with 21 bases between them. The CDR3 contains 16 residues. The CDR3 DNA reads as TGTGCCAGCTCATCCGGACTCCAACAGGGGAGGTACGAGCAGTACTTC. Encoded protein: CASSSGLQQGRYEQYF.

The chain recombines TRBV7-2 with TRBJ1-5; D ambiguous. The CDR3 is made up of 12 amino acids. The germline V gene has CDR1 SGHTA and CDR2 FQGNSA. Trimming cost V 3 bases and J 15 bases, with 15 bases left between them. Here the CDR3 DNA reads TGTGCCAGCAGCTTGTACGGTGGGCGTAGGCATTTT. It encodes CASSLYGGRRHF.

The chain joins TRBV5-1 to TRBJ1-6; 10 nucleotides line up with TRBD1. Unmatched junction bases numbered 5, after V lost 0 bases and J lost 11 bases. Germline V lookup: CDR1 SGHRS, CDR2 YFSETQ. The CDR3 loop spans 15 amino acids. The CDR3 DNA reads TGCGCCAGCAGCTTGGTAGGGGACAGGGGTACACCCCTCCACTTT. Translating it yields CASSLVGDRGTPLHF.

The CDR3 bases are TGCGCCAGCAGCAGCCTAGCGGCTTACAATGAGCAGTTCTTC. Protein product: CASSSLAAYNEQFF. The chain recombines TRBV5-1 with TRBJ2-1, with 7 bases matching TRBD2. The CDR3 has 14 residues. V shed 4 bases and J 4 bases; nucleotides not matched to a gene: 5. Germline CDR1 SGHRS, CDR2 YFSETQ.

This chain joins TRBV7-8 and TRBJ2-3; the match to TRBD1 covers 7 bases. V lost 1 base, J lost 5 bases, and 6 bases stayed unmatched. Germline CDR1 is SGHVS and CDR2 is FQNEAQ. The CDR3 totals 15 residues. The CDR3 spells CASSLVARDRDTQYF. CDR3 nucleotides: TGTGCCAGCAGCTTAGTAGCTAGGGACAGAGATACGCAGTATTTT.

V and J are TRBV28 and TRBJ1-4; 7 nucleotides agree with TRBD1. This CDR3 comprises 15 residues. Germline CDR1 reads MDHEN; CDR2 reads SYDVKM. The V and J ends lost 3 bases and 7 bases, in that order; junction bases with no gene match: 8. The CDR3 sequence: CASSLFGRGTEKLFF. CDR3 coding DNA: TGTGCCAGCAGTTTGTTCGGCAGGGGGACTGAAAAACTGTTTTTT.

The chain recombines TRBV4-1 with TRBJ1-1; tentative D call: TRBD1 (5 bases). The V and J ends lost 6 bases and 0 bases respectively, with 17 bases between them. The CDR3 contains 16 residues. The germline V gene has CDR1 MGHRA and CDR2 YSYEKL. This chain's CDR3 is CASSRPGLRMNTEAFF. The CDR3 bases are TGCGCCAGCAGTCGGCCGGGACTGCGCATGAACACTGAAGCTTTCTTT.

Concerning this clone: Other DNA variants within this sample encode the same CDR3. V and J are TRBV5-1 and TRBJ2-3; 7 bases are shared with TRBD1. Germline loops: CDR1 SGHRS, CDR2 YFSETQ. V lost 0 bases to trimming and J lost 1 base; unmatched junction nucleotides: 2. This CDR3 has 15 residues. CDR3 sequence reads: CASSLGGGGTDTQYF. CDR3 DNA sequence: TGCGCCAGCAGCTTGGGAGGGGGCGGCACAGATACGCAGTATTTT.

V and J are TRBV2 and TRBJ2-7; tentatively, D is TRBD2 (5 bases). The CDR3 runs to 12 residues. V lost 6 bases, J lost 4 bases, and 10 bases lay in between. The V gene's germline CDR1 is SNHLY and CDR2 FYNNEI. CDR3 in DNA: TGTGCCAGCAGAGCGGCTGCTTACGAGCAGTACTTC. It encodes CASRAAAYEQYF.

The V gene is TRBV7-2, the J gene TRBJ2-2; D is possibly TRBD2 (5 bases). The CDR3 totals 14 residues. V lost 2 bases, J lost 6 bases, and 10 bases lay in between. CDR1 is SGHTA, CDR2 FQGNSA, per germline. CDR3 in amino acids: CASSLLSGSGELFF. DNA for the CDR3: TGTGCCAGCAGCTTACTCTCGGGGTCCGGGGAGCTGTTTTTT.

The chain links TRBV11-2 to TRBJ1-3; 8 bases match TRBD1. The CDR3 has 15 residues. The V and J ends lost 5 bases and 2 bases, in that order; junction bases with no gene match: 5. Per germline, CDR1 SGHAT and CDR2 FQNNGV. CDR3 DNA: TGTGCCAGCAGCATAGGACAGGGACCTGGAAACACCATATATTTT. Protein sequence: CASSIGQGPGNTIYF. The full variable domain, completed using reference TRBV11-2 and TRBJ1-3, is EAGVAQSPRYKIIEKRQSVAFWCNPISGHATLYWYQQILGQGPKLLIQFQNNGVVDDSQLPKDRFSAERLKGVDSTLKIQPAKLEDSAVYLCASSIGQGPGNTIYFGEGSWLTVV.

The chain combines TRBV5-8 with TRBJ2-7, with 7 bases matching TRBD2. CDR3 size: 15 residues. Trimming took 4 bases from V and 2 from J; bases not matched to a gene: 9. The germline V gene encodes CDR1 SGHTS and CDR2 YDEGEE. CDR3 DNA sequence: TGTGCCAGCAGCCACCGTGGGGGAGGGACCTACGAGCAGTACTTC. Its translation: CASSHRGGGTYEQYF.

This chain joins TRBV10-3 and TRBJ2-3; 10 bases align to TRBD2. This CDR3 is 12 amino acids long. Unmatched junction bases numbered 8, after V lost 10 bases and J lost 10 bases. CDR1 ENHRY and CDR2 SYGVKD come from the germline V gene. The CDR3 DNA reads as TGTGCCACTAGCGGGGGCCCATGGGCGCAGTATTTT. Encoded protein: CATSGGPWAQYF.

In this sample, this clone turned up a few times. In nucleotides, the CDR3 is TGCGCCAGCAGCCCTTCCCCCGGGGAGTCACCCCTCCACTTT. This codes for CASSPSPGESPLHF. This chain joins TRBV4-3 and TRBJ1-6, with D uncertain. The CDR3 has 14 residues. The germline CDR1 and CDR2 sequences are LGHNA and YSLEER. The V end lost 4 bases, the J end lost 10 bases, and 14 bases lay between the germline ends.

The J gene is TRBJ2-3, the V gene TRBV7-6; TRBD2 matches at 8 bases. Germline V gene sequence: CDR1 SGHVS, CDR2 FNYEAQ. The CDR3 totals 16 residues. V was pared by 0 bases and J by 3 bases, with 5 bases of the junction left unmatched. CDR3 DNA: TGTGCCAGCAGCTTAGCGTTCGGGGGGGCTACAGATACGCAGTATTTT. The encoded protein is CASSLAFGGATDTQYF.

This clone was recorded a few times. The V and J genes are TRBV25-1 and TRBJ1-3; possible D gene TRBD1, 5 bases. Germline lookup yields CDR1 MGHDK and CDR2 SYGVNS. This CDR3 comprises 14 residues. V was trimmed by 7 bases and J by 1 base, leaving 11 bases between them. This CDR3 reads CASTFGGSGNTIYF. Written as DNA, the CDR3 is TGTGCCAGCACTTTCGGGGGTTCTGGAAACACCATATATTTT. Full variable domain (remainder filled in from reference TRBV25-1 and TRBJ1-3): EADIYQTPRYLVIGTGKKITLECSQTMGHDKMYWYQQDPGMELHLIHYSYGVNSTEKGDLSSESTVSRIRTEHFPLTLESARPSHTSQYLCASTFGGSGNTIYFGEGSWLTVV.

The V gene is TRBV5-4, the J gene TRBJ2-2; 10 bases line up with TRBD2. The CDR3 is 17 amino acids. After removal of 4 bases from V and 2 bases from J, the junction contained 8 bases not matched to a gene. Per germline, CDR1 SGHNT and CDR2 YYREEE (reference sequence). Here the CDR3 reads CASSQQLAGANTGELFF. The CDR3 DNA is TGTGCCAGCAGCCAACAGCTAGCGGGAGCTAACACCGGGGAGCTGTTTTTT.

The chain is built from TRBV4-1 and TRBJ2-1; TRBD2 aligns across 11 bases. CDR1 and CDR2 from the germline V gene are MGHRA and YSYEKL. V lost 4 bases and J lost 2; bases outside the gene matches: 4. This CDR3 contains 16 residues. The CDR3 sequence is CASSRATSGTYNEQFF. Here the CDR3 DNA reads TGCGCCAGCAGCCGAGCGACTAGCGGGACCTACAATGAGCAGTTCTTC.

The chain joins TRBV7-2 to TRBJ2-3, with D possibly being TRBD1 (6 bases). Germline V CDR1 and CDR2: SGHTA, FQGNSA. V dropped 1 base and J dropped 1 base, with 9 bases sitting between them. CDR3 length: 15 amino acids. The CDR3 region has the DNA TGTGCCAGCAGCTTAGGGCAGGGGCGCACAGATACGCAGTATTTT. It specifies CASSLGQGRTDTQYF. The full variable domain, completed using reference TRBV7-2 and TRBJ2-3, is GAGVSQSPSNKVTEKGKDVELRCDPISGHTALYWYRQSLGQGLEFLIYFQGNSAPDKSGLPSDRFSAERTGGSVSTLTIQRTQQEDSAVYLCASSLGQGRTDTQYFGPGTRLTVL.

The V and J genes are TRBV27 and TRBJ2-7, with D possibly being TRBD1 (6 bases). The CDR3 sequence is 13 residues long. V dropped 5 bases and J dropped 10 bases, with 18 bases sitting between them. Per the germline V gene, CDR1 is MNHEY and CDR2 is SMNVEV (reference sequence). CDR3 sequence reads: CASSLTGFHLQYF. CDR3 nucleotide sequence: TGTGCCAGCAGTCTTACAGGGTTTCATTTACAGTACTTC.

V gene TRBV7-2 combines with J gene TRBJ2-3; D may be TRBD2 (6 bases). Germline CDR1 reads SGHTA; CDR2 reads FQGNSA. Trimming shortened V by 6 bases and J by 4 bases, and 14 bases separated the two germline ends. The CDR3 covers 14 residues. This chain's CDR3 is CASRPGARADTQYF. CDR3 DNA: TGTGCCAGCAGGCCGGGAGCGAGGGCAGATACGCAGTATTTT.

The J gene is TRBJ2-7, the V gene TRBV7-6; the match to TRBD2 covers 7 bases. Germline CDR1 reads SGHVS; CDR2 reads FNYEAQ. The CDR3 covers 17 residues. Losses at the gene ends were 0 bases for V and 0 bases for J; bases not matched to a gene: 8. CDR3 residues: CASSLAGGVSYSYEQYF. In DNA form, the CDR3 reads TGTGCCAGCAGCTTAGCGGGGGGGGTGTCCTACTCCTACGAGCAGTACTTC. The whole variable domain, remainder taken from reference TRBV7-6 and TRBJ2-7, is GAGVSQSPRYKVTKRGQDVALRCDPISGHVSLYWYRQALGQGPEFLTYFNYEAQQDKSGLPNDRFSAERPEGSISTLTIQRTEQRDSAMYRCASSLAGGVSYSYEQYFGPGTRLTVT.

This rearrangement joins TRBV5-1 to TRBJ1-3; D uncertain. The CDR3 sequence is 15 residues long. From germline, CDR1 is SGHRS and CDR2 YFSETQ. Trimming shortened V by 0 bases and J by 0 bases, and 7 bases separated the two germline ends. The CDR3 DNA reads TGCGCCAGCAGCTTGGGAGGGCACTCTGGAAACACCATATATTTT. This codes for CASSLGGHSGNTIYF.

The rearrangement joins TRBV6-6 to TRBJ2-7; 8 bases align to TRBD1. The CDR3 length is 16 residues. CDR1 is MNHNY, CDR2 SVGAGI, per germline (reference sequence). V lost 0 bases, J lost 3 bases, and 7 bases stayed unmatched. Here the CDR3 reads CASSYSSRGPNYEQYF. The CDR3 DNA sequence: TGTGCCAGCAGTTACTCGAGCAGGGGGCCTAACTACGAGCAGTACTTC.

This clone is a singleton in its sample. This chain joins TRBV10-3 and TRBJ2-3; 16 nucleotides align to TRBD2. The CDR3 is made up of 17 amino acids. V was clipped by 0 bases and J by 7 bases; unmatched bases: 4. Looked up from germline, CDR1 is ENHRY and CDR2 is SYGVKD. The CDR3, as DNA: TGTGCCATCAGTGAGTCGCCGGGACTAGCGGGGGGGCATACGCAGTATTTT. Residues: CAISESPGLAGGHTQYF.

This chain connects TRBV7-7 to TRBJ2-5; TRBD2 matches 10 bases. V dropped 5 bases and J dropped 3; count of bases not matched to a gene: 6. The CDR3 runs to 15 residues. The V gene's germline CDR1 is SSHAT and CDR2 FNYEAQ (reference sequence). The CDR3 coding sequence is TGTGCCAGCAGCCGATCCGGGACTAGCGAAGAGACCCAGTACTTC. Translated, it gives CASSRSGTSEETQYF.